This is a list of T cell receptor beta chains from one sample in a study of cytomegalovirus exposure and HLA in healthy donors. Profiled with immunoSEQ multiplex PCR; TCRdb holds only in-frame clones, not every one. The sample table sets out 100,000 to 150,000 clones. The sequenced sample was PBMCs. These TCRs come from a man aged 18 to 35 in good health and CMV-seronegative. CDR3s include the opening cysteine and the closing phenylalanine or tryptophan. D genes are given only for firm matches.

CDR3 protein: CASSSQGALRTEAFF
V gene: TRBV7-9
D gene: TRBD1
J gene: TRBJ1-1

CDR3 protein: CATSRGGQSYGYTF
V gene: TRBV15
D gene: .
J gene: TRBJ1-2

CDR3 protein: CASSHSGGGSYEQYF
V gene: TRBV6-1
D gene: TRBD2
J gene: TRBJ2-7

CDR3 protein: CASSALDGPDTQYF
V gene: TRBV9
D gene: .
J gene: TRBJ2-3

CDR3 protein: CASSDSGQGDTEAFF
V gene: TRBV6-4
D gene: TRBD1
J gene: TRBJ1-1

CDR3 protein: CASSQEWRGAGELFF
V gene: TRBV4-2
D gene: TRBD2
J gene: TRBJ2-2

CDR3 protein: CASSLLQGLYEQYF
V gene: TRBV5-6
D gene: .
J gene: TRBJ2-7

CDR3 protein: CASSYGQIYAYEQYF
V gene: TRBV6-5
D gene: .
J gene: TRBJ2-7

CDR3 protein: CASSLDRVGAFF
V gene: TRBV4-2
D gene: TRBD1
J gene: TRBJ1-1

CDR3 protein: CASTYPDRKEQYF
V gene: TRBV28
D gene: TRBD1
J gene: TRBJ2-7

CDR3 protein: CASSYSGRGDRYGYTF
V gene: TRBV6-5
D gene: TRBD1
J gene: TRBJ1-2

CDR3 protein: CASNSGLAGSTEFF
V gene: TRBV19
D gene: TRBD2
J gene: TRBJ2-1

CDR3 protein: CASSSPQSSGNTIYF
V gene: TRBV5-6
D gene: .
J gene: TRBJ1-3

CDR3 protein: CASRAGGYTF
V gene: TRBV19
D gene: .
J gene: TRBJ1-2

CDR3 protein: CASSVEEGTGFTGELFF
V gene: TRBV9
D gene: TRBD1
J gene: TRBJ2-2

CDR3 protein: CASSLLWRGEWWEQYF
V gene: TRBV7-2
D gene: .
J gene: TRBJ2-7

CDR3 protein: CAIRTDDRSNTEAFF
V gene: TRBV10-3
D gene: .
J gene: TRBJ1-1

CDR3 protein: CASSYGTPLYNEQFF
V gene: TRBV6-6
D gene: .
J gene: TRBJ2-1

CDR3 protein: CASSSLGQGASGYTF
V gene: TRBV6-5
D gene: TRBD1
J gene: TRBJ1-2

CDR3 protein: CASSLTPTGSGNQPQHF
V gene: TRBV5-4
D gene: .
J gene: TRBJ1-5

CDR3 protein: CASSLERQGSTYTF
V gene: TRBV5-4
D gene: TRBD1
J gene: TRBJ1-2

CDR3 protein: CASSPQGNTEAFF
V gene: TRBV28
D gene: .
J gene: TRBJ1-1

CDR3 protein: CASSEGTSGDPGEQYF
V gene: TRBV9
D gene: TRBD2
J gene: TRBJ2-7

CDR3 protein: CASSVRDYYEITQETQYF
V gene: TRBV9
D gene: TRBD2
J gene: TRBJ2-5

CDR3 protein: CASRGWGQSDPQHF
V gene: TRBV2
D gene: .
J gene: TRBJ1-5

CDR3 protein: CASSFRQGVDTQYF
V gene: TRBV5-1
D gene: TRBD1
J gene: TRBJ2-3

CDR3 protein: CASSYYPGQGAAYEQYF
V gene: TRBV27
D gene: TRBD1
J gene: TRBJ2-7

CDR3 protein: CASSPIRDQETQYF
V gene: TRBV18
D gene: .
J gene: TRBJ2-5

CDR3 protein: CAWDKRGYGYTF
V gene: TRBV30
D gene: .
J gene: TRBJ1-2

CDR3 protein: CASSPRDRGLWWTEAFF
V gene: TRBV4-1
D gene: TRBD1
J gene: TRBJ1-1

CDR3 protein: CASRRDRSPGNEQYF
V gene: TRBV6-6
D gene: .
J gene: TRBJ2-7

CDR3 protein: CASRVQGAANEQYF
V gene: TRBV6-5
D gene: TRBD1
J gene: TRBJ2-7

CDR3 protein: CASSWGSGGTYEQYF
V gene: TRBV7-2
D gene: TRBD2
J gene: TRBJ2-7

CDR3 protein: CSVTPPLRTSGGEQFF
V gene: TRBV29-1
D gene: TRBD2
J gene: TRBJ2-1

CDR3 protein: CASSLLSGPQHF
V gene: TRBV7-2
D gene: .
J gene: TRBJ1-5

CDR3 protein: CASSQGPVNRASGYTF
V gene: TRBV4-3
D gene: .
J gene: TRBJ1-2

CDR3 protein: CASSPWDREVSEAFF
V gene: TRBV5-1
D gene: TRBD1
J gene: TRBJ1-1

CDR3 protein: CASSPGGTARRNQPQHF
V gene: TRBV18
D gene: TRBD1
J gene: TRBJ1-5

CDR3 protein: CASSELTGNYGYTF
V gene: TRBV25-1
D gene: .
J gene: TRBJ1-2

CDR3 protein: CASSLRTGHYGYTF
V gene: TRBV28
D gene: TRBD1
J gene: TRBJ1-2

CDR3 protein: CASSMASGGALDYNEQFF
V gene: TRBV19
D gene: TRBD2
J gene: TRBJ2-1

CDR3 protein: CASSHPTGGGLVSNQPQHF
V gene: TRBV23-1
D gene: TRBD1
J gene: TRBJ1-5

CDR3 protein: CASSPHVALAGNNEQFF
V gene: TRBV27
D gene: TRBD2
J gene: TRBJ2-1

CDR3 protein: CASSPLGNLLILGSNYGYTF
V gene: TRBV28
D gene: .
J gene: TRBJ1-2

CDR3 protein: CASSSTPTDTDTQYF
V gene: TRBV11-1
D gene: .
J gene: TRBJ2-3